A single sample gave rise to the 30 T cell receptor beta chains below, sequenced in a study of T cells in Graves' hyperthyroidism and ophthalmopathy. TCR beta CDR3 region amplification was performed from RNA transcripts. Using the HTBI primer set, a first-round RT-PCR was run on the TCR CDR3. TCRdb fed the multiplex PCR reads into MiXCR, producing one record per CDR3 protein. This sample has a few hundred thousand distinct CDR3 sequences; about a sixth occur once, and the top ten carry approximately 7%. Input material: blood. The source is a young woman with Graves' hyperthyroidism.

This clonotype was recorded many times. The chain recombines TRBV2 with TRBJ2-1; 10 bases align to TRBD2. The J segment lost 2 bases and the V segment lost 6 bases, leaving 1 base of the junction unmatched. The length of the CDR3 is 14 residues. Germline CDR1 SNHLY, CDR2 FYNNEI. The CDR3, as DNA: TGTGCCAGCAGCGGGACTAGCGCCTACAATGAGCAGTTCTTC. It yields the protein CASSGTSAYNEQFF.

The rearrangement uses TRBV18 and TRBJ2-7, with 8 bases aligning to TRBD1. In germline, CDR1 is KGHSH, CDR2 LQKENI. V shed 0 bases, J shed 3 bases, and the junction held 4 bases outside the gene matches. This CDR3 spans 15 amino acids. DNA for the CDR3: TGTGCCAGCTCACCACCGGGACAGGCCCTCTACGAGCAGTACTTC. Amino acids: CASSPPGQALYEQYF.

This clonotype has ten or more counts. The chain links TRBV6-1 to TRBJ2-7, with 8 bases fitting TRBD1. J gave up 2 bases and V 3 bases, and 15 bases lay outside the gene matches. Per germline, CDR1 MNHNS and CDR2 SASEGT. The CDR3 consists of 18 residues. CDR3 region: CASSDHWTGRGGTYEQYF. The CDR3 DNA reads as TGTGCCAGCAGTGATCACTGGACAGGGCGGGGCGGTACCTACGAGCAGTACTTC.

This clonotype was counted ten times or more. The chain combines TRBV28 with TRBJ2-4; D is ambiguous. V shed 4 bases and J shed 5 bases, with 9 bases lying between them. CDR1 and CDR2 (germline): MDHEN, SYDVKM. CDR3 size: 13 residues. CDR3 in amino acids: CASSSWQENIQYF. CDR3 DNA: TGTGCCAGCAGTTCGTGGCAGGAAAACATTCAGTACTTC.

This clonotype was detected many times. The chain combines TRBV5-1 with TRBJ2-2; tentative D call: TRBD1 (6 bases). The CDR3 has 16 residues. The V gene's germline CDR1 is SGHRS and CDR2 YFSETQ. V shed 0 bases and J shed 2 bases, with 11 bases lying between them. This chain's CDR3 is CASSLAPQGNTGELFF. In DNA form, the CDR3 reads TGCGCCAGCAGCTTGGCACCACAGGGAAACACCGGGGAGCTGTTTTTT.

This clonotype has ten or more counts. At one of its ends the junction is not consistent with the germline gene, which may arise from a read error. The gene calls are TRBV11-2 and TRBJ2-2, with no clear D. The CDR3 length is 15 residues. Germline CDR1 SGHAT, CDR2 FQNNGV. The CDR3 reads CASSLLEDTSGELFF. CDR3 DNA sequence: TGTGCCAGCAGCTTACTAGAGGATACTTCCGGAGAGCTGTTTTTT.

V is TRBV12-3 or TRBV12-4 and J is TRBJ1-1; the D is unclear. Between the trimmed V and J ends, which lost 5 bases and 4 bases, there was a span of 14 bases. The CDR3 is made up of 14 amino acids. In nucleotides, the CDR3 is TGTGCCAGCAGTATTAGAAGCGGGTTCACTGAAGCTTTCTTT. This codes for CASSIRSGFTEAFF.

This clonotype was recorded many times. The chain carries TRBV20-1 and TRBJ2-1; 10 bases match TRBD2. Germline V lookup: CDR1 DFQATT, CDR2 SNEGSKA (reference sequence). Losses at the gene ends were 2 bases for V and 4 bases for J; bases not matched to a gene: 5. This CDR3 has 15 amino acids. The CDR3 is CSARPIAGGYNEQFF. CDR3 coding DNA: TGCAGTGCTAGACCCATAGCGGGAGGATACAATGAGCAGTTCTTC.

V and J are TRBV20-1 and TRBJ2-4, with 8 bases identical to TRBD2. The germline CDR1 and CDR2 sequences are DFQATT and SNEGSKA (reference sequence). The CDR3 is made up of 15 amino acids. V shed 6 bases, J shed 0 bases, and the junction held 7 bases outside the gene matches. The CDR3 nucleotides read TGCAGTGCGGGGATAGCGGGGTTAGCCAAAAACATTCAGTACTTC. Translation: CSAGIAGLAKNIQYF.

In its sample, this clonotype was seen many times. The genes are TRBV3-1 and TRBJ1-1; 9 nucleotides match TRBD1. V lost 2 bases and J lost 4; bases outside the gene matches: 2. Germline V gene data show CDR1 as LGHDT and CDR2 as YNNKEL (reference sequence). This CDR3 contains 14 residues. DNA for the CDR3: TGTGCCAGCAGCCAAACAGGGGGCGGCACTGAAGCTTTCTTT. Amino acids: CASSQTGGGTEAFF.

The chain has TRBV7-2 and TRBJ1-5; tentative D call: TRBD1 (6 bases). The CDR3 contains 15 residues. Trimming shortened V by 5 bases and J by 0 bases, and 11 bases separated the two germline ends. Germline CDR1 SGHTA, CDR2 FQGNSA. CDR3 amino acids: CASSKTGYSNQPQHF. CDR3 sequence (DNA): TGTGCCAGCAGCAAGACAGGCTATAGCAATCAGCCCCAGCATTTT. The whole variable domain, filled in from reference TRBV7-2 and TRBJ1-5, reads GAGVSQSPSNKVTEKGKDVELRCDPISGHTALYWYRQSLGQGLEFLIYFQGNSAPDKSGLPSDRFSAERTGGSVSTLTIQRTQQEDSAVYLCASSKTGYSNQPQHFGDGTRLSIL.

This clonotype was observed many times. V usage is TRBV7-2 and J usage is TRBJ1-6, with TRBD1 matching over 7 bases. Germline CDR1 SGHTA, CDR2 FQGNSA. V lost 5 bases and J lost 7; bases outside the gene matches: 5. The CDR3 totals 14 residues. Here the CDR3 reads CASSPPGQNSPLHF. Written as DNA, the CDR3 is TGTGCCAGCAGCCCTCCGGGACAGAATTCACCCCTCCACTTT.

As for this clonotype: This could be a read error, since a much larger clone is one nucleotide away. The rearrangement uses TRBV27 and TRBJ2-1; D call uncertain. This CDR3 has 16 residues. In germline, CDR1 is MNHEY, CDR2 SMNVEV (reference sequence). The CDR3 loop reads CAGSLSVPIGYNEQFF. The CDR3 DNA follows: TGTGCCGGCAGTTTATCGGTCCCAATAGGTTACAATGAGCAGTTCTTC.

This clonotype appeared a few times. The J gene is TRBJ2-3, the V gene TRBV29-1; no clear D. V gave up 8 bases and J gave up 3 bases, with 9 bases separating them. Germline CDR1 and CDR2: SQVTM and ANQGSEA. The length of the CDR3 is 11 residues. CDR3 sequence (DNA): TGCAGCTTCGGTGGGACAGATACGCAGTATTTT. Protein product: CSFGGTDTQYF.

The table lists this clonotype with many counts. V usage is TRBV12-3 or TRBV12-4 and J usage is TRBJ2-5; D may match TRBD1 or TRBD2 (6 bases each). The V gene lost 3 bases and the J gene lost 5 bases, with 10 bases spanning the gap. The CDR3 length is 13 residues. The CDR3 here is CASSFFGGETQYF. DNA for the CDR3: TGTGCCAGCAGTTTTTTCGGGGGCGAGACCCAGTACTTC.

The gene calls are TRBV7-3 and TRBJ2-3, with a weak D call TRBD1 (5 bases). Germline-derived CDR1 and CDR2 are SGHTA and FQGTGA. The CDR3 covers 14 residues. V was clipped by 5 bases and J by 2 bases, with 11 bases between them. The CDR3 protein is CASSPGHNTDTQYF. The CDR3 nucleotides read TGTGCCAGCAGCCCCGGACACAACACAGATACGCAGTATTTT.

This clonotype was detected ten times or more. V usage is TRBV12-3 or TRBV12-4 and J usage is TRBJ1-4; 8 bases align to TRBD1. There are 16 residues in the CDR3. With 4 bases clipped from V and 7 bases from J, the junction kept 11 bases outside the gene matches. The CDR3 DNA follows: TGTGCCAGCAGTTCGAGGACAGGGTATGATGGTGAAAAACTGTTTTTT. It yields the protein CASSSRTGYDGEKLFF.

This clonotype was seen at least ten times. This chain joins TRBV10-3 and TRBJ2-7, with 8 bases fitting TRBD1. V was clipped by 10 bases and J by 5 bases; unmatched bases: 10. The CDR3 is made up of 13 amino acids. Germline V gene data show CDR1 as ENHRY and CDR2 as SYGVKD. CDR3 protein: CATWAGGHNEQYF. In DNA, the CDR3 is TGTGCCACGTGGGCAGGGGGCCACAACGAGCAGTACTTC.

V is TRBV5-6 and J is TRBJ2-7; weak D call: TRBD2 (7 bases). Deletions cut 4 bases from V and 4 bases from J, with 12 bases between. This CDR3 comprises 13 residues. The V gene's germline CDR1 is SGHDT and CDR2 YYEEEE. This chain's CDR3 is CASSRGGWYEQYF. The CDR3 nucleotides read TGTGCCAGCAGCAGGGGGGGATGGTACGAGCAGTACTTC.

This clonotype showed up just a few times. The J gene is TRBJ1-1, the V gene TRBV6-5, with D possibly TRBD1 on 6 matching bases. This CDR3 has 18 residues. Germline CDR1 and CDR2: MNHEY and SVGAGI. V was clipped by 2 bases and J by 3 bases, with 22 bases between them. CDR3: CASSYTGVVGGRDTEAFF. CDR3 bases: TGTGCCAGCAGTTACACCGGCGTAGTTGGGGGGCGGGACACTGAAGCTTTCTTT.

The sample holds many counts of this clonotype. V is TRBV2 and J is TRBJ1-2; 7 bases are a match to TRBD1. The CDR3 has 12 amino acids. Trimming removed 8 bases from V and 8 bases from J; junction bases left unmatched: 8. CDR1 is SNHLY, CDR2 FYNNEI, per germline. CDR3 sequence reads: CASADRMNGYTF. In nucleotides, the CDR3 is TGTGCCAGCGCGGACAGGATGAACGGCTACACCTTC.

The V call is TRBV19, the J call TRBJ2-7, with 8 bases identical to TRBD1. Germline V gene sequence: CDR1 LNHDA, CDR2 SQIVND (reference sequence). This CDR3 is 16 amino acids long. V shed 5 bases, J shed 2 bases, and the junction held 11 bases outside the gene matches. The CDR3 spells CASSPRQGRGTYEQYF. CDR3 DNA: TGTGCCAGTAGTCCACGACAGGGGAGAGGTACCTACGAGCAGTACTTC.

This clonotype was observed a handful of times. This sequence joins TRBV15 and TRBJ1-2; a weak D match, TRBD1 (6 bases). Looked up from germline, CDR1 is LNHNV and CDR2 is YYDKDF (reference sequence). This CDR3 is 13 amino acids long. V lost 1 base to trimming and J lost 7 bases, with 10 bases between them. The CDR3 DNA sequence: TGTGCCACCAGCAGAGGGGGGGGGCTTGGCTACACCTTC. Amino acids: CATSRGGGLGYTF.

About this clonotype itself: This could be a read error, since a much larger clone is one nucleotide away. It is likely a read error, because the conserved phenylalanine at the end of the CDR3 is missing. The chain carries TRBV28 and TRBJ2-5; D uncertain. Germline lookup yields CDR1 MDHEN and CDR2 SYDVKM. The germline V and J ends were trimmed by 3 bases and 3 bases, with 5 bases remaining between them. This CDR3 spans 12 amino acids. CDR3 protein: CASSFYKETQYS. CDR3 nucleotides: TGTGCCAGCAGTTTCTATAAAGAGACCCAGTACTCC.

This clonotype was seen repeatedly, ten times or more. The chain carries TRBV11-2 and TRBJ2-3; 8 bases map to TRBD1. The trim removed 0 bases at V and 8 bases at J, leaving 4 bases unmatched. CDR3 size: 14 residues. CDR1 is SGHAT and CDR2 is FQNNGV in the germline V gene. The CDR3 bases are TGTGCCAGCAGCTTAGATGCAGGGGGCTTTACGCAGTATTTT. Translating gives CASSLDAGGFTQYF.

This clonotype has a count of ten or more. The chain employs TRBV4-3 and TRBJ2-7; possibly TRBD1 for D (5 bases). V was cut by 0 bases and J by 5 bases, with 8 bases left in between. Germline V gene lookup returns CDR1 LGHNA and CDR2 YSLEER. This CDR3 is built from 13 residues. The CDR3 here is CASSQDTRDEQYF. The CDR3 nucleotides are TGCGCCAGCAGCCAAGATACCAGGGACGAGCAGTACTTC.

In its sample, this clonotype was seen a few times. This chain links TRBV10-3 with TRBJ2-7; the D gene is possibly TRBD2 (6 bases). Germline lookup yields CDR1 ENHRY and CDR2 SYGVKD. With 3 bases removed from V and 1 base from J, the gap between germline ends came to 7 bases. The length of the CDR3 is 13 residues. CDR3 protein: CAISDGGSYEQYF. CDR3 in DNA: TGTGCCATCAGTGACGGAGGGTCCTACGAGCAGTACTTC.

At least ten counts were recorded for this clonotype. J is TRBJ2-1 and V is TRBV12-3 or TRBV12-4, with D possibly TRBD1 on 6 matching bases. The CDR3 spans 14 residues. The V and J ends lost 3 bases and 9 bases respectively, with 15 bases between them. In DNA, the CDR3 is TGTGCCAGCAGTTTTGTTTCAGGGGCGGTTGAGCAGTTCTTC. This translates into CASSFVSGAVEQFF.

This clonotype has at least ten counts. The chain recombines TRBV11-2 with TRBJ2-1, with 10 bases aligning to TRBD2. Trimming removed 2 bases from V and 2 bases from J; junction bases left unmatched: 9. The CDR3 length is 18 residues. Germline CDR1 SGHAT, CDR2 FQNNGV. The CDR3 bases are TGTGCCAGCAGCTTAACTCTCACTAGCGGGGAAACCTACAATGAGCAGTTCTTC. The encoded protein is CASSLTLTSGETYNEQFF.

This clonotype has at least ten counts. This rearrangement joins TRBV20-1 to TRBJ2-7; 15 nucleotides line up with TRBD2. Germline lookup yields CDR1 DFQATT and CDR2 SNEGSKA (reference sequence). V trimming: 3 bases; J trimming: 2 bases; junction bases outside the gene matches: 2. This CDR3 spans 15 amino acids. The CDR3 nucleotides read TGCAGTGCTAGGGGACTAGCGGGAGGTACCTACGAGCAGTACTTC. Protein sequence: CSARGLAGGTYEQYF.